A selection of T cell receptor beta chains follows, all from one sample in a study of blood T cell repertoires in COVID-19. Here immunoSEQ multiplex PCR was the method, and the copy in TCRdb shows in-frame clones only, minus some. The sample shows 85,000 to 90,000 clones, 82% of them seen only once. Sequenced input: peripheral blood. The receptor source for this set is a woman older than 75 with acute or convalescent COVID-19. Each CDR3 is given with its conserved first and last residue. Size is stated for part of the rows, as once, few or many counts, or as a class when the clone is expanded.

>-|TRBV7-8|TRBJ2-2
CASSFGQINTGELFF
>-|TRBV9|TRBJ2-3
CASSAKRGETDTQYF
>-|TRBV25-1|TRBJ1-4
CASSASTGRTSEKLFF
>few|TRBV18|TRBJ1-1
CASSTGQNTEAFF
>-|TRBV11-2|TRBJ1-1
CASSLKGGHTEAFF
>-|TRBV2|TRBJ1-5
CASSEWPGTGQPQHF
>-|TRBV5-1|TRBJ2-1
CASSLEGTVSYNEQFF
>few|TRBV12-3/TRBV12-4|TRBJ1-1
CASRLTVEAFF
>-|TRBV5-1|TRBJ1-3
CASSYGLFSGNTIYF
>-|TRBV5-1|TRBJ2-7
CASSWRLAGRSYEQYF
>-|TRBV3-1/TRBV3-2|TRBJ2-7
CASSQDGTGLGEQYF
>-|TRBV19|TRBJ2-5
CASSIDPALAGEEETQYF
>-|TRBV7-2|TRBJ1-5
CASSLGGGETGPQHF
>-|TRBV5-1|TRBJ1-3
CASSLAANSGLGNTIYF
>-|TRBV7-9|TRBJ2-7
CASSFLTSANSYEQYF
>-|TRBV2|TRBJ1-4
CASNSQGAWGEKLFF
>-|TRBV7-6|TRBJ1-4
CASSQGQGGEKLFF
>-|TRBV19|TRBJ1-5
CASSIGGDFGQPQHF
>-|TRBV18|TRBJ1-4
CASSPDRPAATNEKLFF
>-|TRBV7-8|TRBJ2-3
CASSLLALNSDTQYF
>many|TRBV9|TRBJ2-3
CASSVRVGDTQYF
>-|TRBV6-5|TRBJ1-6
CASGGTSNNSPLHF
>-|TRBV5-1|TRBJ1-5
CASSLAGHPSDPQHF
>-|TRBV3-1/TRBV3-2|TRBJ1-2
CASRGGEGYGYTF
>-|TRBV27|TRBJ1-6
CASKLTAYNSPLHF
>once|TRBV7-7|TRBJ2-3
CASSLTSGGTDTQYF
>-|TRBV5-1|TRBJ2-7
CASSTAPGGEQYF
>few|TRBV3-1/TRBV3-2|TRBJ1-5
CASSQDLTGNQPQHF